The sequence of this T cell receptor (beta chain) was determined in a study of blood T cell dynamics during melanoma immunotherapy. Study-wide results and caveats: Whether repertoire-driving clones were melanoma-specific could not be determined.

The time point: week 3, after first cycle of checkpoint inhibitor. V dropped 0 bases and J dropped 2 bases, with 3 bases sitting between them. CDR3 size: 13 residues. Germline-derived CDR1 and CDR2 are SGHNT and YYREEE (reference sequence). Remarks on this clone: Its antigen remains unknown.

TCRdb's table, derived via immunoSEQ multiplex PCR, lists solely in-frame clones and lacks some. This sample has fewer than 9,500 clones, with more than 75% found just once. Specimen: blood, collected from a patient treated with checkpoint blockade. This rearrangement joins TRBV5-4 to TRBJ2-1; D is uncertain. This sequence originates from a human donor with melanoma. CDR3 protein: CASSLGPYNEQFF. CDR3 nucleotides: TGTGCCAGCAGCTTGGGACCCTACAATGAGCAGTTCTTC.